This T cell receptor beta chain was profiled in a study of T cell clones after liver transplantation. Study background: Graft-donor-reactive sequences were compared with third-party-reactive TCRbeta sequences from pre-transplant mixed lymphocyte reactions. Blood was drawn pre-transplant, before withdrawal, and after full or failed withdrawal.

The V and J ends lost 4 bases and 0 bases, in that order; junction bases with no gene match: 4. The CDR3 runs 16 residues. Per germline, CDR1 SEHNR and CDR2 FQNEAQ (reference sequence). Generated by immunoSEQ multiplex PCR, the TCRdb table keeps only in-frame clones and is missing some. The table records tens of thousands of clones, approximately 80% of them present only once. V and J are TRBV7-9 and TRBJ2-3, with TRBD2 identical over 10 bases. The clonotype was recovered from a human patient who received a liver transplant. The graft donor may have given rise to some T cells. The sequencing used CD4+ T cells from blood, collected 12 months after liver transplant. CDR3 amino acids: CASSWRTSGSTDTQYF. CDR3 in DNA: TGTGCCAGCAGCTGGCGGACTAGCGGTAGCACAGATACGCAGTATTTT.